This TCR beta chain was identified in a study of cytomegalovirus exposure and HLA in healthy donors. The CDR3 consists of 15 residues. Between the trimmed V and J ends, which lost 3 bases and 2 bases, there was a span of 13 bases. Germline V gives CDR1 MRHNA, CDR2 SNTAGT. In the PCR, 60 Vbeta and 13 Jbeta primers were used. TCRdb's copy holds only in-frame clones and misses some; the assay was immunoSEQ multiplex PCR. The data show approximately 110,000 clones, around four fifths seen once. As for this clone: The target antigen is unknown.

Study-wide findings and caveats: Solely CMV serostatus was available to characterize immune exposure. In an earlier analysis, in 620 or so donors, most V segments appeared productive either ~87% or ~30% of the time. Because they were indistinguishable, some V segments, including TRBV6-2 and TRBV6-3, were excluded.

V usage is TRBV6-4 and J usage is TRBJ2-5, with a possible D match to TRBD2 (6 bases). This receptor was obtained from a woman between 35 and 50 years old in good health and CMV-seropositive. Sequencing used PBMCs. CDR3 in DNA: TGTGCCAGCAGTGAGGTCCCAGCGGGTCAAGAGACCCAGTACTTC. Protein: CASSEVPAGQETQYF.